Shown below are 26 T cell receptor beta chains from a single sample sequenced in a study of cytomegalovirus exposure and HLA in healthy donors. The PCR contained 60 Vbeta and 13 Jbeta primers. Produced via immunoSEQ multiplex PCR; TCRdb's table is partial and in-frame only. The table includes 150,000 to 200,000 clones, roughly 75% detected once. Specimen: PBMCs. These receptors were taken from a man between 18 and 29 years old in good health and CMV-seropositive.

The V and J genes are TRBV19 and TRBJ2-2, with D maybe TRBD1 (6 bases). Deletions cut 4 bases from V and 3 bases from J, with 12 bases between. The CDR3 contains 15 residues. Looked up from germline, CDR1 is LNHDA and CDR2 is SQIVND (reference sequence). The CDR3 loop reads CASSTTGIDTGELFF. CDR3 nucleotides: TGTGCCAGTAGTACCACAGGGATTGACACCGGGGAGCTGTTTTTT.

The chain has TRBV27 and TRBJ1-4; D ambiguous. With 1 base removed from V and 5 bases from J, the gap between germline ends came to 11 bases. Per the germline V gene, CDR1 is MNHEY and CDR2 is SMNVEV (reference sequence). The CDR3 contains 15 residues. The CDR3 DNA follows: TGTGCCAGCAGTTTATTCGGGTTAGTGAATGAAAAACTGTTTTTT. Protein sequence: CASSLFGLVNEKLFF. The full variable domain, completed using reference TRBV27 and TRBJ1-4, is EAQVTQNPRYLITVTGKKLTVTCSQNMNHEYMSWYRQDPGLGLRQIYYSMNVEVTDKGDVPEGYKVSRKEKRNFPLILESPSPNQTSLYFCASSLFGLVNEKLFFGSGTQLSVL.

The CDR3 sequence is CAISESITGRETQYF. The CDR3 DNA is TGTGCCATCAGTGAGTCGATAACAGGGCGAGAGACCCAGTACTTC. This sequence joins TRBV10-3 and TRBJ2-5; D may be TRBD1 (6 bases). Looked up from germline, CDR1 is ENHRY and CDR2 is SYGVKD. The CDR3 extends over 15 amino acids. V shed 0 bases and J shed 4 bases, with 12 bases lying between them.

The chain recombines TRBV7-8 with TRBJ1-1; TRBD1 matches 7 bases. Unmatched junction bases numbered 4, after V lost 3 bases and J lost 6 bases. The V gene's germline CDR1 is SGHVS and CDR2 FQNEAQ. CDR3 size: 13 residues. CDR3 nucleotides: TGTGCCAGCAGCTTTACAGGGGTGTCTGAAGCTTTCTTT. It translates to CASSFTGVSEAFF.

The V call is TRBV6-5, the J call TRBJ1-1, with TRBD1 matching 8 bases. This CDR3 is 14 amino acids long. J was trimmed by 6 bases and V by 6 bases; bases with no gene match: 9. Germline V lookup: CDR1 MNHEY, CDR2 SVGAGI. CDR3 region: CASSPGQGASEAFF. In nucleotides, the CDR3 is TGTGCCAGCAGCCCAGGACAGGGCGCCTCTGAAGCTTTCTTT.

Comment on this clone: The junction does not match germline at one end; this may be a read error. The V gene is TRBV29-1, the J gene TRBJ2-7, with 12 bases that match TRBD2. This CDR3 comprises 15 residues. Germline values: CDR1 SQVTM, CDR2 ANQGSEA. The CDR3 sequence is CSVEGWTSGTYEQYF. In nucleotides, the CDR3 is TGCAGCGTCGAAGGGTGGACTAGCGGGACCTACGAGCAGTACTTC.

This clone was seen a few times. V usage is TRBV9 and J usage is TRBJ2-1; 8 nucleotides line up with TRBD2. The CDR3 sequence is 16 residues long. Trimming cost V 4 bases and J 2 bases; bases outside gene matches: 8. Germline V CDR1 and CDR2: SGDLS, YYNGEE. CDR3 region: CASSHLSGSPYNEQFF. DNA for the CDR3: TGTGCCAGCAGCCACCTGAGCGGGAGTCCCTACAATGAGCAGTTCTTC. Supplemented by reference TRBV9 and TRBJ2-1, the full variable domain reads DSGVTQTPKHLITATGQRVTLRCSPRSGDLSVYWYQQSLDQGLQFLIQYYNGEERAKGNILERFSAQQFPDLHSELNLSSLELGDSALYFCASSHLSGSPYNEQFFGPGTRLTVL.

To note about this clone: Mismatch with germline at one junction end may stem from a read error. J is TRBJ1-2 and V is TRBV18; unclear D gene. The germline V gene has CDR1 KGHSH and CDR2 LQKENI. CDR3 size: 12 residues. This chain's CDR3 is CASSTREDRSLF. As DNA, the CDR3 is TGTGCCAGCTCAACCAGAGAGGATCGCTCCCTCTTC.

The sample holds a few counts of this clone. J is TRBJ1-4 and V is TRBV4-2; 7 bases match TRBD1. The junction had 2 bases not matched to a gene; V was cut back by 4 bases and J by 0 bases. The CDR3 runs 15 residues. Germline V gene sequence: CDR1 LGHNA, CDR2 YNFKEQ. The CDR3, as DNA: TGTGCCAGCAGCCGGGACAGCACAACTAATGAAAAACTGTTTTTT. As protein: CASSRDSTTNEKLFF.

This sequence joins TRBV18 and TRBJ1-1; TRBD1 matches at 12 bases. Trimming took 0 bases from V and 7 from J; bases not matched to a gene: 6. The CDR3 loop spans 16 amino acids. In germline, CDR1 is KGHSH, CDR2 LQKENI. The CDR3 is CASSPPRDRGLGEAFF. The CDR3, as DNA: TGTGCCAGCTCACCACCGAGGGACAGGGGGCTTGGTGAAGCTTTCTTT.

This sequence joins TRBV6-1 and TRBJ2-3; 9 bases align to TRBD2. The ends lost 4 bases at V and 2 bases at J; junction bases unmatched: 4. CDR3 length: 15 residues. Germline V gives CDR1 MNHNS, CDR2 SASEGT. The DNA of the CDR3 is TGTGCCAGCAGTGGATCTAGCGGGGTCACAGATACGCAGTATTTT. This sequence encodes CASSGSSGVTDTQYF.

The chain couples TRBV19 to TRBJ1-5; D is unclear. V was clipped by 3 bases and J by 5 bases, with 14 bases between them. The germline V gene has CDR1 LNHDA and CDR2 SQIVND (reference sequence). This CDR3 contains 15 residues. For the CDR3, the DNA is TGTGCCAGTAGTATCGGAGTGTTAGCGGATCAGCCCCAGCATTTT. It translates to CASSIGVLADQPQHF.

This chain connects TRBV15 to TRBJ1-5; D may be TRBD1 (5 bases). Per the germline V gene, CDR1 is LNHNV and CDR2 is YYDKDF (reference sequence). V lost 3 bases and J 6 bases, leaving 12 bases between the germline ends. The CDR3 runs to 14 residues. The CDR3 DNA reads as TGTGCCACCAGCAGGGGTAGGGGAATTCAGCCCCAGCATTTT. Amino acids: CATSRGRGIQPQHF.

The chain joins TRBV19 to TRBJ1-5, with D possibly matching TRBD1 (5 bases). V gave up 5 bases and J gave up 4 bases, with 15 bases separating them. The CDR3 totals 15 residues. Germline V gene lookup returns CDR1 LNHDA and CDR2 SQIVND (reference sequence). CDR3 in amino acids: CASSAQGTRNQPQHF. The CDR3 nucleotides read TGTGCCAGTAGTGCCCAGGGTACGAGGAATCAGCCCCAGCATTTT. The whole variable domain, remainder taken from reference TRBV19 and TRBJ1-5, is DGGITQSPKYLFRKEGQNVTLSCEQNLNHDAMYWYRQDPGQGLRLIYYSQIVNDFQKGDIAEGYSVSREKKESFPLTVTSAQKNPTAFYLCASSAQGTRNQPQHFGDGTRLSIL.

The V gene is TRBV29-1, the J gene TRBJ2-5; D unresolved. The CDR3 runs 11 residues. Germline lookup yields CDR1 SQVTM and CDR2 ANQGSEA. The V end was cut by 4 bases, the J end by 1 base, with 4 bases between. CDR3 nucleotides: TGCAGCGTTGGCGGCCAAGAGACCCAGTACTTC. It translates to CSVGGQETQYF.

The J gene is TRBJ1-1, the V gene TRBV6-5; D may be TRBD1 (5 bases). The germline V and J ends were trimmed by 4 bases and 11 bases, with 17 bases remaining between them. The CDR3 consists of 13 residues. From germline, CDR1 is MNHEY and CDR2 SVGAGI. CDR3 sequence reads: CASSWTRGGTAFF. In DNA, the CDR3 is TGTGCCAGCAGTTGGACCCGGGGGGGGACGGCTTTCTTT.

There are a few counts of this clone. The V call is TRBV30, the J call TRBJ2-6, with unresolved D. Trimming left V 3 bases short and J 1 base short, with 4 bases between. The CDR3 extends over 13 amino acids. From germline, CDR1 is GTSNPN and CDR2 SVGIG (reference sequence). Written as DNA, the CDR3 is TGTGCCTGGAGCCTTTCTGGGGCCAACGTCCTGACTTTC. Translated, it gives CAWSLSGANVLTF.

The J gene is TRBJ2-1, the V gene TRBV11-2; D not resolved. This CDR3 contains 14 residues. Germline V gene data show CDR1 as SGHAT and CDR2 as FQNNGV. Trimming removed 0 bases at V and 5 bases at J, with 8 bases between. This chain's CDR3 is CASSLDWANNEQFF. DNA of the CDR3: TGTGCCAGCAGCTTAGATTGGGCCAACAATGAGCAGTTCTTC.

The genes are TRBV10-2 and TRBJ2-1; the D is unclear. Germline lookup yields CDR1 WSHSY and CDR2 SAAADI. The CDR3 loop spans 12 amino acids. Trimming pared 7 bases from V and 5 bases from J, leaving 9 bases between. This CDR3 is CASIRTDNEQFF. The CDR3 DNA sequence: TGCGCCAGCATTCGAACTGACAATGAGCAGTTCTTC.

This rearrangement joins TRBV19 to TRBJ2-5; TRBD1 matches at 7 bases. The trim removed 5 bases at V and 2 bases at J, leaving 5 bases unmatched. This CDR3 is 14 amino acids long. Germline assignment: CDR1 LNHDA and CDR2 SQIVND (reference sequence). The CDR3: CASSPGTAQETQYF. The CDR3 DNA reads TGTGCCAGTAGTCCCGGGACAGCACAAGAGACCCAGTACTTC.

This chain links TRBV27 with TRBJ2-2, with D perhaps TRBD2 (5 bases). Trimming took 10 bases from V and 1 from J, leaving 13 bases between them. CDR3 length equals 14 residues. CDR1 is MNHEY, CDR2 SMNVEV, per germline (reference sequence). CDR3 protein: CATSGDKNTGELFF. DNA of the CDR3: TGTGCCACCTCCGGGGATAAGAACACCGGGGAGCTGTTTTTT.

The J gene is TRBJ2-1, the V gene TRBV5-4, with a tentative D call TRBD1 (5 bases). CDR1 is SGHNT, CDR2 YYREEE, per germline (reference sequence). The CDR3 covers 15 residues. V was shortened by 0 bases and J by 6 bases, with 13 bases between the two germline ends. The CDR3 region is CASSLAREWSNEQFF. The CDR3 DNA is TGTGCCAGCAGCTTGGCCAGGGAATGGTCCAATGAGCAGTTCTTC.

This chain uses TRBV7-2 with TRBJ1-2, with a tentative D call TRBD1 (5 bases). Trimming removed 7 bases from V and 7 bases from J, with 13 bases in between. This CDR3 spans 12 amino acids. Germline assignment: CDR1 SGHTA and CDR2 FQGNSA. CDR3 DNA: TGTGCCAGCAAGACAGCCATGCCTGGCTACACCTTC. Protein product: CASKTAMPGYTF.

V usage is TRBV5-1 and J usage is TRBJ2-5, with 12 bases identical to TRBD1. There are 16 residues in the CDR3. Germline V CDR1 and CDR2: SGHRS, YFSETQ. V gave up 4 bases and J gave up 4 bases; unmatched junction bases: 8. The CDR3 is CASSGGGTGGRETQYF. CDR3 nucleotide sequence: TGCGCCAGCAGCGGTGGGGGGACAGGGGGCCGAGAGACCCAGTACTTC.

This clone was counted a single time. V and J are TRBV28 and TRBJ2-5; D is unclear. This CDR3 region has 12 residues. The germline V and J ends were trimmed by 8 bases and 5 bases, with 12 bases remaining between them. Germline loops: CDR1 MDHEN, CDR2 SYDVKM. CDR3 sequence: CASSNPVETQYF. The CDR3 coding sequence is TGTGCCAGCTCCAACCCAGTGGAGACCCAGTACTTC. The variable domain in full, completed from reference TRBV28 and TRBJ2-5, reads DVKVTQSSRYLVKRTGEKVFLECVQDMDHENMFWYRQDPGLGLRLIYFSYDVKMKEKGDIPEGYSVSREKKERFSLILESASTNQTSMYLCASSNPVETQYFGPGTRLLVL.

This chain joins TRBV6-1 and TRBJ2-2; 9 bases are shared with TRBD2. CDR3 size: 13 residues. Germline CDR1 reads MNHNS; CDR2 reads SASEGT. V was pared by 5 bases and J by 8 bases, with 3 bases of the junction left unmatched. The CDR3 DNA sequence: TGTGCCAGCAGTAGCGGGAGGTCAGGGGAGCTGTTTTTT. Protein product: CASSSGRSGELFF.